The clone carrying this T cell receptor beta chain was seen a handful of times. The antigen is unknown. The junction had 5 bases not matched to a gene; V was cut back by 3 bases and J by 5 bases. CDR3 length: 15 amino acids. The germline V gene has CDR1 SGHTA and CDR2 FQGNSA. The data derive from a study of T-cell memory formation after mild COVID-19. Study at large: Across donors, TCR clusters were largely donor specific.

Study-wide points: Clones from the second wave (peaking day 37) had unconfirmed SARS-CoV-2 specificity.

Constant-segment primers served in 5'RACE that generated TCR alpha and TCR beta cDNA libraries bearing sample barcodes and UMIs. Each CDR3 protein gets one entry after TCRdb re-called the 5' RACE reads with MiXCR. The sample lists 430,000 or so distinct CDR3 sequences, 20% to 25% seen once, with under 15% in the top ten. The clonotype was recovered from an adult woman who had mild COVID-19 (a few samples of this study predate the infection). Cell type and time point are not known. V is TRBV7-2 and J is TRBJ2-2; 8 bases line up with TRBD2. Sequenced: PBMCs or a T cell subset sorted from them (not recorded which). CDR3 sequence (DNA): TGTGCCAGCAGCTTGCCCCGGGAGGGAACCGGGGAGCTGTTTTTT. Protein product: CASSLPREGTGELFF.